The 20 T cell receptor beta chains reported below all come from one sample, sequenced in a study of cytomegalovirus exposure and HLA in healthy donors. Sequencing was performed with immunoSEQ multiplex PCR; in TCRdb, only in-frame clones are kept and a portion is missing. This table holds about 130,000 clones, 90% found once. Specimen: PBMCs. Receptors were obtained from a woman in her twenties or thirties in good health and CMV-seropositive.

V and J are TRBV4-2 and TRBJ2-1; 11 bases align to TRBD2. CDR1 is LGHNA and CDR2 is YNFKEQ in the germline V gene. The CDR3 runs to 16 residues. V shed 2 bases, J shed 6 bases, and the junction held 6 bases outside the gene matches. CDR3 in DNA: TGTGCCAGCAGCCAACAAATAGCGGGGGGGCTCAATGAGCAGTTCTTC. Translating it yields CASSQQIAGGLNEQFF.

V usage is TRBV7-3 and J usage is TRBJ2-3; 8 nucleotides agree with TRBD2. The CDR3 spans 16 residues. Per the germline V gene, CDR1 is SGHTA and CDR2 is FQGTGA. Unmatched junction bases numbered 11, after V lost 5 bases and J lost 4 bases. Here the CDR3 DNA reads TGTGCCAGCAGCCCGAGCGGGAGCAGGCTCTCAGATACGCAGTATTTT. It specifies CASSPSGSRLSDTQYF.

This sequence joins TRBV7-9 and TRBJ2-7; 7 bases are shared with TRBD1. The CDR3 consists of 14 residues. CDR1 and CDR2 from the germline V gene are SEHNR and FQNEAQ (reference sequence). V trimming: 5 bases; J trimming: 0 bases; junction bases outside the gene matches: 4. CDR3 sequence (DNA): TGTGCCAGCAGCCCGACAGGGTACTCCTACGAGCAGTACTTC. Its protein is CASSPTGYSYEQYF.

This clone showed up just once. The V and J genes are TRBV5-4 and TRBJ1-1; tentative D call: TRBD1 (6 bases). Germline values: CDR1 SGHNT, CDR2 YYREEE (reference sequence). V lost 5 bases and J lost 5, with 13 bases in between. The CDR3 runs to 13 residues. CDR3 in DNA: TGTGCCAGCAGACCAGACAGGAGGACTGAAGCTTTCTTT. Translation gives CASRPDRRTEAFF.

This clone has only one observation. V gene TRBV4-1 combines with J gene TRBJ2-2; 7 bases are shared with TRBD2. V shed 4 bases and J 0 bases; nucleotides not matched to a gene: 5. The CDR3 has 16 amino acids. Germline V gene lookup returns CDR1 MGHRA and CDR2 YSYEKL. The CDR3 is CASSRTTSPNTGELFF. DNA for the CDR3: TGCGCCAGCAGCCGAACGACTAGCCCGAACACCGGGGAGCTGTTTTTT.

V and J are TRBV7-2 and TRBJ1-2, with 8 bases that match TRBD1. The CDR3 is 14 amino acids. The ends lost 1 base at V and 6 bases at J; junction bases unmatched: 4. Per germline, CDR1 SGHTA and CDR2 FQGNSA. In DNA form, the CDR3 reads TGTGCCAGCAGCTTAGTTACGACAGGGGATGGCTACACCTTC. Translated, it gives CASSLVTTGDGYTF.

The chain is built from TRBV6-5 and TRBJ2-1; the match to TRBD2 covers 7 bases. V shed 0 bases, J shed 6 bases, and the junction held 8 bases outside the gene matches. The CDR3 contains 16 residues. CDR1 is MNHEY, CDR2 SVGAGI, per germline. The CDR3 sequence is CASSYSTAGVFNEQFF. The CDR3 nucleotides are TGTGCCAGCAGTTACTCGACGGCGGGGGTGTTCAATGAGCAGTTCTTC.

This clone turned up a few times. V is TRBV2 and J is TRBJ2-7; TRBD1 might be the D (6 bases). Germline values: CDR1 SNHLY, CDR2 FYNNEI. The CDR3 totals 13 residues. V was pared by 6 bases and J by 5 bases, with 14 bases between. The CDR3 region is CASSQVPGDEQYF. The CDR3 DNA reads TGTGCCAGCAGCCAGGTTCCAGGGGACGAGCAGTACTTC.

On this clone: The junction and the germline gene differ at one end; a read error may be behind it. Different DNA sequences within this sample yield the same CDR3. V is TRBV2 and J is TRBJ2-5; D is perhaps TRBD1 (5 bases). The germline CDR1 and CDR2 sequences are SNHLY and FYNNEI. This CDR3 has 17 amino acids. The CDR3 protein is CASSESNIRADQETQYF. DNA for the CDR3: TGTGCCAGTAGTGAATCTAATATCAGGGCGGATCAAGAGACCCAGTACTTC. The whole variable domain, remainder taken from reference TRBV2 and TRBJ2-5, is EPEVTQTPSHQVTQMGQEVILRCVPISNHLYFYWYRQILGQKVEFLVSFYNNEISEKSEIFDDQFSVERPDGSNFTLKIRSTKLEDSAMYFCASSESNIRADQETQYFGPGTRLLVL.

The genes are TRBV9 and TRBJ1-2; D is unclear. This CDR3 region has 14 residues. V lost 3 bases, J lost 1 base, and 10 bases lay in between. Germline values: CDR1 SGDLS, CDR2 YYNGEE. CDR3: CASSDEMSNYGYTF. CDR3 coding DNA: TGTGCCAGCAGCGACGAGATGAGTAACTATGGCTACACCTTC.

The chain employs TRBV29-1 and TRBJ2-6; D is undetermined. The V gene lost 2 bases and the J gene lost 0 bases, with 8 bases spanning the gap. The germline V gene has CDR1 SQVTM and CDR2 ANQGSEA. The CDR3 contains 15 residues. For the CDR3, the DNA is TGCAGCGTTGAACTTTTGGCCTCTGGGGCCAACGTCCTGACTTTC. As protein: CSVELLASGANVLTF.

In the case of this clone: This CDR3 is also generated by other DNA sequences in the sample. This chain links TRBV18 with TRBJ2-7, with 12 bases identical to TRBD2. CDR1 is KGHSH and CDR2 is LQKENI in the germline V gene. V lost 6 bases to trimming and J lost 1 base; unmatched junction nucleotides: 4. The CDR3 loop spans 15 amino acids. CDR3 sequence reads: CASSPGTSGSYEQYF. CDR3 DNA sequence: TGTGCCAGCTCGCCAGGGACTAGCGGGTCCTACGAGCAGTACTTC.

The V call is TRBV28, the J call TRBJ2-1; TRBD1 is a possible D gene (6 bases). With 10 bases removed from V and 2 bases from J, the gap between germline ends came to 24 bases. The CDR3 loop spans 17 amino acids. Germline V gene sequence: CDR1 MDHEN, CDR2 SYDVKM. DNA for the CDR3: TGTGCCACCAAGACAGGCGGCCCCACCGTTCCCTACAATGAGCAGTTCTTC. Its protein is CATKTGGPTVPYNEQFF.

V and J are TRBV9 and TRBJ2-1, with a tentative D call TRBD1 (6 bases). Trimming cost V 0 bases and J 9 bases, with 7 bases left between them. Germline V CDR1 and CDR2: SGDLS, YYNGEE. The CDR3 extends over 12 amino acids. Here the CDR3 reads CASSVGGGEQFF. The CDR3 DNA reads TGTGCCAGCAGCGTAGGAGGGGGTGAGCAGTTCTTC.

The rearrangement uses TRBV9 and TRBJ2-1; TRBD1 aligns across 7 bases. Trimming removed 4 bases from V and 2 bases from J; junction bases left unmatched: 12. The germline V gene has CDR1 SGDLS and CDR2 YYNGEE. The CDR3 consists of 17 residues. The CDR3 is CASSPTGSVQPYNEQFF. The CDR3 coding sequence is TGTGCCAGCAGCCCGACAGGGTCAGTGCAGCCCTACAATGAGCAGTTCTTC.

This chain uses TRBV10-3 with TRBJ1-1, with TRBD1 identical over 8 bases. The V and J ends lost 3 bases and 1 base, in that order; junction bases with no gene match: 4. The CDR3 is 15 amino acids. Germline CDR1 ENHRY, CDR2 SYGVKD. CDR3 DNA: TGTGCCATCAGTGACCCGGGACAGGCGAACACTGAAGCTTTCTTT. Protein sequence: CAISDPGQANTEAFF.

The gene calls are TRBV28 and TRBJ2-1; 11 nucleotides match TRBD2. This CDR3 comprises 24 residues. CDR1 is MDHEN, CDR2 SYDVKM, per germline. The V and J ends lost 1 base and 1 base, in that order; junction bases with no gene match: 24. The DNA for the CDR3 is TGTGCCAGCAGTTTATTCCTTTTGAGTAGGGGGAACAAGACTAGCGGGACGTCCTACAATGAGCAGTTCTTC. This sequence encodes CASSLFLLSRGNKTSGTSYNEQFF.

V usage is TRBV6-4 and J usage is TRBJ2-3, with 9 bases fitting TRBD2. The trim removed 6 bases at V and 4 bases at J, leaving 11 bases unmatched. Germline V lookup: CDR1 MRHNA, CDR2 SNTAGT. This CDR3 spans 16 amino acids. The CDR3 sequence: CASSLQSGRTPDTQYF. Written as DNA, the CDR3 is TGTGCCAGCAGCCTTCAGAGCGGGAGGACTCCAGATACGCAGTATTTT.

This sequence joins TRBV2 and TRBJ1-1; TRBD1 might be the D (5 bases). This CDR3 is 12 amino acids long. The germline gives CDR1 SNHLY, CDR2 FYNNEI. CDR3 sequence: CAVDDRNTEAFF. The DNA of the CDR3 is TGTGCTGTGGATGACAGGAACACTGAAGCTTTCTTT.

The gene calls are TRBV7-9 and TRBJ2-7; tentatively, D is TRBD2 (6 bases). The CDR3 consists of 15 residues. V dropped 2 bases and J dropped 3 bases, with 14 bases sitting between them. The germline CDR1 and CDR2 sequences are SEHNR and FQNEAQ (reference sequence). This CDR3 reads CASSLNRAGSYEQYF. CDR3 bases: TGTGCCAGCAGCTTAAACCGGGCGGGAAGCTACGAGCAGTACTTC.